These T cell receptor beta chains were read from a single sample in a study of blood T cell repertoires in COVID-19. Some clones are missing from TCRdb's copy, which holds only in-frame ones; the method was immunoSEQ multiplex PCR. The sample gives about 88,000 clones, over 75% of which show up once; approximately 12% is in the top ten. Sequencing input: peripheral blood. The receptors were sampled from a man older than 75 with acute or convalescent COVID-19. CDR3s include the opening cysteine and the closing phenylalanine or tryptophan. D genes are given only for firm matches. Size tells how often a clone was seen (once, few, many) or the class of an expanded clone, and some rows leave it out.

clone size,V gene,D gene,J gene,CDR3 protein,CDR3 DNA
-,TRBV9,TRBD2,TRBJ2-3,CASSPSGGAVDTQYF,TGTGCCAGCAGCCCTAGCGGGGGGGCCGTAGATACGCAGTATTTT
-,TRBV19,TRBD1,TRBJ1-2,CASSPGQGYYGYTF,TGTGCCAGTAGCCCCGGACAGGGGTACTATGGCTACACCTTC
-,TRBV7-2,TRBD1,TRBJ2-7,CASSFQGAKNEQYF,TGTGCCAGCAGCTTTCAGGGGGCGAAAAACGAGCAGTACTTC
-,TRBV18,-,TRBJ1-4,CASSPGQSNEKLFF,TGTGCCAGCTCACCGGGCCAGTCGAATGAAAAACTGTTTTTT
-,TRBV5-1,-,TRBJ2-7,CASSFQGAYEQYF,TGCGCCAGCAGCTTTCAGGGCGCCTACGAGCAGTACTTC
-,TRBV30,TRBD1,TRBJ2-2,CAWSRGQVTGELFF,TGTGCCTGGAGCAGGGGGCAGGTCACCGGGGAGCTGTTTTTT
-,TRBV4-2,TRBD1,TRBJ1-2,CASSQEGLGQGGSGYTF,TGTGCCAGCAGCCAAGAGGGCCTCGGACAGGGGGGTTCTGGCTACACCTTC
-,TRBV3-1/TRBV3-2,TRBD2,TRBJ2-1,CASGFSGGDNEQFF,TGTGCCAGCGGATTTAGCGGGGGAGACAATGAGCAGTTCTTC
-,TRBV7-2,TRBD2,TRBJ2-3,CASSPEGRGGTDTQYF,TGTGCCAGCAGCCCAGAGGGGCGGGGGGGCACAGATACGCAGTATTTT
-,TRBV28,-,TRBJ1-2,CASRTTGTNYGYTF,TGTGCCAGCAGAACCACAGGGACCAACTATGGCTACACCTTC
-,TRBV19,-,TRBJ1-1,CASSIWEQGGTEAFF,TGTGCCAGTAGTATATGGGAACAAGGGGGCACTGAAGCTTTCTTT
-,TRBV7-8,TRBD2,TRBJ2-7,CASSGSTSGSTYEQYF,TGTGCCAGCAGCGGTTCGACTAGCGGGAGCACCTACGAGCAGTACTTC
-,TRBV5-5,-,TRBJ1-2,CASSSNSDGYTF,TGTGCCAGCAGCTCTAACAGTGATGGCTACACCTTC
-,TRBV27,TRBD1,TRBJ1-2,CASSPGQGLGYTF,TGTGCCAGCAGTCCCGGACAGGGGCTTGGCTACACCTTC
-,TRBV6-6,TRBD2,TRBJ2-3,CASRHLAGTSTDTQYF,TGTGCCAGCAGACACCTAGCGGGAACCAGCACAGATACGCAGTATTTT
-,TRBV5-3,TRBD2,TRBJ2-5,CARSFTSGRETQYF,TGTGCCAGAAGCTTCACTAGCGGGAGAGAGACCCAGTACTTC
-,TRBV28,-,TRBJ1-1,CASSLRGLGKNTEAFF,TGTGCCAGCAGTTTGAGGGGGTTGGGGAAGAACACTGAAGCTTTCTTT
-,TRBV14,-,TRBJ1-2,CASSQDWAGINYGYTF,TGTGCCAGCAGCCAAGATTGGGCAGGGATTAACTATGGCTACACCTTC
-,TRBV19,TRBD2,TRBJ2-1,CASSNTGGGYNEQFF,TGTGCCAGTAGTAATACGGGAGGGGGTTACAATGAGCAGTTCTTC
-,TRBV20-1,-,TRBJ2-1,CSGWQVPIQFF,TGCAGTGGCTGGCAGGTCCCGATACAGTTCTTC
-,TRBV19,TRBD2,TRBJ2-1,CASSYGLAGEKQFF,TGTGCCAGCTCGTACGGACTAGCGGGAGAAAAGCAGTTCTTC
-,TRBV10-3,-,TRBJ2-1,CAISESRRDANNEQFF,TGTGCCATCAGTGAGTCGAGGCGGGATGCGAACAATGAGCAGTTCTTC
-,TRBV27,-,TRBJ1-1,CASSSHSLGNTEAFF,TGTGCCAGCAGTTCCCACTCCCTAGGTAACACTGAAGCTTTCTTT
-,TRBV14,-,TRBJ1-2,CASSQVASGGGGGYTF,TGTGCCAGCAGCCAAGTAGCGTCCGGGGGAGGTGGTGGCTACACCTTC
once,TRBV5-4,-,TRBJ1-1,CASSLDRESTEAFF,TGTGCCAGCAGCTTGGATAGGGAGAGCACTGAAGCTTTCTTT
-,TRBV12-3/TRBV12-4,-,TRBJ1-1,CASSLQGPTEAFF,TGTGCCAGCAGTCTACAGGGACCCACTGAAGCTTTCTTT
-,TRBV6-5,TRBD2,TRBJ2-3,CASSFGLAGRGDTQYF,TGTGCCAGCAGTTTCGGACTAGCGGGACGGGGAGATACGCAGTATTTT
few,TRBV2,-,TRBJ1-4,CASSPGLGGEKLFF,TGTGCCAGCAGTCCGGGTCTCGGGGGTGAAAAACTGTTTTTT
-,TRBV14,-,TRBJ1-1,CASNRPGIDTEAFF,TGTGCCAGCAACCGACCAGGCATAGACACTGAAGCTTTCTTT
once,TRBV6-4,-,TRBJ2-1,CASSDQPGPYNEQFF,TGTGCCAGCAGTGACCAACCGGGTCCTTACAATGAGCAGTTCTTC
-,TRBV7-9,-,TRBJ2-1,CASSLDSQSYNEQFF,TGTGCCAGCAGCTTAGATAGCCAATCCTACAATGAGCAGTTCTTC
-,TRBV28,-,TRBJ1-1,CASSLGGKGNTEAFF,TGTGCCAGCAGTTTAGGGGGGAAGGGGAACACTGAAGCTTTCTTT
-,TRBV6-5,TRBD1,TRBJ2-2,CASAVRTGGTGELFF,TGTGCCAGCGCTGTTCGGACAGGGGGAACCGGGGAGCTGTTTTTT
-,TRBV25-1,-,TRBJ1-1,CASSRNTEAFF,TGTGCCAGCAGCCGGAACACTGAAGCTTTCTTT
-,TRBV5-5,-,TRBJ1-1,CASSLTYISEAFF,TGTGCCAGCAGCTTAACATATATCAGTGAAGCTTTCTTT
-,TRBV9,-,TRBJ2-7,CASSVAGLSYEQYF,TGTGCCAGCAGCGTAGCAGGGCTCTCCTACGAGCAGTACTTC
-,TRBV9,TRBD1,TRBJ1-2,CASSPRPGGVDNGGYTF,TGTGCCAGCAGCCCGCGGCCAGGGGGCGTCGATAACGGTGGCTACACCTTC
-,TRBV6-5,TRBD2,TRBJ2-7,CASSPRTSGFGEQYF,TGTGCCAGCAGTCCCCGGACTAGCGGATTTGGGGAGCAGTACTTC
-,TRBV5-4,-,TRBJ1-4,CASSLSPEEKLFF,TGTGCCAGCAGCCTTAGCCCCGAGGAAAAACTGTTTTTT
few,TRBV4-1,-,TRBJ1-1,CASSQDLNRGVGTEAFF,TGCGCCAGCAGCCAAGATCTCAATAGAGGAGTCGGAACTGAAGCTTTCTTT
-,TRBV3-1/TRBV3-2,-,TRBJ1-1,CASNPTGLNTEAFF,TGTGCCAGCAACCCGACGGGGTTGAACACTGAAGCTTTCTTT
-,TRBV7-9,-,TRBJ1-1,CASSLGSGYDEAFF,TGTGCCAGCAGCTTAGGATCAGGGTATGATGAAGCTTTCTTT
-,TRBV27,-,TRBJ2-7,CATAGQKPYEQYF,TGTGCCACCGCGGGACAGAAGCCCTACGAGCAGTACTTC
once,TRBV7-9,TRBD1,TRBJ1-5,CASVDRDNQPQHF,TGTGCCAGCGTAGACAGGGATAATCAGCCCCAGCATTTT
-,TRBV27,-,TRBJ1-1,CASSPGSLNTEAFF,TGTGCCAGCAGTCCCGGGTCCTTAAACACTGAAGCTTTCTTT